A few counts support the clone carrying this T cell receptor (beta chain). These data originate in a study of cytomegalovirus exposure and HLA in healthy donors. Researchers ran the PCR with 60 Vbeta and 13 Jbeta primers. Here immunoSEQ multiplex PCR was the method, and the copy in TCRdb shows in-frame clones only, minus some. The sample yields under 250,000 clones, just over 75% seen once. Trimming shortened V by 4 bases and J by 6 bases, and 12 bases separated the two germline ends. The germline V gene encodes CDR1 GTSNPN and CDR2 SVGIG (reference sequence). There are 12 residues in the CDR3. The sequencing input was PBMCs. This clonotype was sampled from a man aged 30 to 39 in good health and CMV-seronegative. The genes are TRBV30 and TRBJ1-1; D perhaps matches TRBD1 (6 bases). DNA of the CDR3: TGTGCCTGGACGGACAGCAGGCCTGAAGCTTTCTTT. Its translation: CAWTDSRPEAFF. Full variable domain (missing parts from reference TRBV30 and TRBJ1-1): SQTIHQWPATLVQPVGSPLSLECTVEGTSNPNLYWYRQAAGRGLQLLFYSVGIGQISSEVPQNLSASRPQDRQFILSSKKLLLSDSGFYLCAWTDSRPEAFFGQGTRLTVV.